The 27 T cell receptor beta chains reported below all come from one sample, sequenced in a study of OX40 agonist ivuxolimab in advanced cancers. Repertoires were generated with immunoSEQ multiplex PCR, while TCRdb's copy carries only in-frame clones and drops some. The data hold 90,000 to 120,000 clones, with more than 85% observed a single time. This specimen was CD4+ or CD8+ T cells sorted from blood, taken in a trial of the OX40 agonist ivuxolimab. The receptors come from an adult with an advanced solid tumor such as melanoma, head and neck, liver or kidney cancer.

The chain couples TRBV19 to TRBJ2-7, with D uncertain. The CDR3 consists of 15 residues. V lost 1 base, J lost 3 bases, and 13 bases lay in between. Germline V gene data show CDR1 as LNHDA and CDR2 as SQIVND (reference sequence). The CDR3 is CASSIGASRVYEQYF. DNA of the CDR3: TGTGCCAGTAGTATAGGGGCCAGCCGGGTCTACGAGCAGTACTTC.

J is TRBJ1-6 and V is TRBV15; D is unclear. The CDR3 runs 13 residues. The germline V and J ends were trimmed by 5 bases and 10 bases, with 12 bases remaining between them. Germline V gene sequence: CDR1 LNHNV, CDR2 YYDKDF (reference sequence). CDR3 amino acids: CATSPISESPLHF. CDR3 in DNA: TGTGCCACCAGCCCAATAAGTGAGTCACCCCTCCACTTT.

The V call is TRBV7-2, the J call TRBJ2-7; 7 nucleotides match TRBD2. Per the germline V gene, CDR1 is SGHTA and CDR2 is FQGNSA. Unmatched junction bases numbered 3, after V lost 1 base and J lost 6 bases. This CDR3 is 13 amino acids long. CDR3 in amino acids: CASSLVGGVEQYF. CDR3 DNA sequence: TGTGCCAGCAGCTTAGTGGGGGGGGTCGAGCAGTACTTC.

The chain uses TRBV5-6 and TRBJ2-3; D is unresolved. Trimming stripped 5 bases from V and 2 bases from J, with 12 bases between. This CDR3 region has 14 residues. Germline V gene lookup returns CDR1 SGHDT and CDR2 YYEEEE. The CDR3 DNA sequence: TGTGCCAGCAGAGAGTGGAAGATCACAGATACGCAGTATTTT. Protein product: CASREWKITDTQYF.

V and J are TRBV2 and TRBJ2-1; D is ambiguous. Trimming stripped 2 bases from V and 6 bases from J, with 8 bases between. Germline V gene sequence: CDR1 SNHLY, CDR2 FYNNEI. This CDR3 is built from 13 residues. The CDR3 sequence: CASSENASNEQFF. The CDR3 bases are TGTGCCAGCAGTGAAAACGCCAGCAATGAGCAGTTCTTC.

The chain is built from TRBV2 and TRBJ2-5; D is possibly TRBD1 or TRBD2 (5 bases each). CDR3 size: 14 residues. CDR1 is SNHLY, CDR2 FYNNEI, per germline. V was cut by 2 bases and J by 4 bases, with 11 bases left in between. The chain's CDR3 is CASSEWLGPETQYF. The CDR3, as DNA: TGTGCCAGCAGTGAATGGCTGGGACCAGAGACCCAGTACTTC.

V gene TRBV6-1 combines with J gene TRBJ1-2; D might be TRBD1 (6 bases). CDR1 is MNHNS, CDR2 SASEGT, per germline. V lost 10 bases and J lost 2, with 14 bases in between. The CDR3 length is 13 residues. The CDR3 coding sequence is TGTGCCAACCAAGGCCAGGGGAACTATGGCTACACCTTC. Translated: CANQGQGNYGYTF.

The V gene is TRBV13, the J gene TRBJ1-3, with D uncertain. Germline CDR1 PRHDT, CDR2 FYEKMQ (reference sequence). Trimming took off 0 bases at V and 0 bases at J, with 12 bases between the two ends. CDR3 size: 17 residues. CDR3 nucleotides: TGTGCCAGCAGCTTAGGACGGGCCACTCTCTCTGGAAACACCATATATTTT. Protein sequence: CASSLGRATLSGNTIYF.

The sample holds one count of this clone. This chain's CDR3 is CASSPGGSVDEKLFF. CDR3 in DNA: TGTGCCAGCAGCCCAGGGGGCTCCGTTGATGAAAAACTGTTTTTT. This chain links TRBV7-9 with TRBJ1-4, with 8 bases aligning to TRBD1. The CDR3 is 15 amino acids. Germline CDR1 is SEHNR and CDR2 is FQNEAQ (reference sequence). The V gene end was trimmed by 5 bases and the J gene end by 6 bases; junction bases not matched to a gene: 8.

The J gene is TRBJ1-2, the V gene TRBV10-3; D is uncertain. CDR3 length equals 14 residues. Trimming stripped 6 bases from V and 1 base from J, with 12 bases between. Germline V gene data show CDR1 as ENHRY and CDR2 as SYGVKD. The CDR3: CAISTGVFNYGYTF. The CDR3 DNA follows: TGTGCCATCAGCACCGGGGTCTTTAACTATGGCTACACCTTC.

This chain connects TRBV7-2 to TRBJ2-2; 7 nucleotides line up with TRBD2. The V gene end was trimmed by 4 bases and the J gene end by 10 bases; junction bases not matched to a gene: 15. The germline CDR1 and CDR2 sequences are SGHTA and FQGNSA. This CDR3 region has 16 residues. The chain's CDR3 is CASSSKGRAGYVELFF. CDR3 in DNA: TGTGCCAGCAGCTCCAAAGGGAGGGCCGGTTATGTGGAGCTGTTTTTT.

This chain links TRBV5-6 with TRBJ1-2; possible D gene TRBD1, 5 bases. This CDR3 has 14 amino acids. The V gene lost 3 bases and the J gene lost 0 bases, with 9 bases spanning the gap. CDR1 is SGHDT and CDR2 is YYEEEE in the germline V gene. CDR3 loop: CASSWRGANYGYTF. CDR3 bases: TGTGCCAGCAGCTGGAGGGGCGCTAACTATGGCTACACCTTC.

Worth noting for this clone: The junction departs from the called germline gene at one end, perhaps through a read error. The rearrangement uses TRBV11-3 and TRBJ2-5; no reliable D call. This CDR3 is 13 amino acids long. The germline CDR1 and CDR2 sequences are SGHNT and YENEEA. The CDR3 coding sequence is TGTGCCAGCAGCTTAGATCAGGCAGAGGCCCAGTACTTC. It yields the protein CASSLDQAEAQYF.

A single count supports this clone. The chain has TRBV18 and TRBJ2-5; 9 bases fit TRBD1. Trimming at V came to 3 bases and at J to 5 bases, leaving 7 bases not matched to a gene. Germline V gene lookup returns CDR1 KGHSH and CDR2 LQKENI. The CDR3 runs to 15 residues. The CDR3 is CASSPGTGIKETQYF. The CDR3 nucleotides are TGTGCCAGCTCACCCGGGACAGGGATCAAGGAGACCCAGTACTTC.

The chain joins TRBV27 to TRBJ1-6; the match to TRBD1 covers 7 bases. The CDR3 extends over 14 amino acids. Per germline, CDR1 MNHEY and CDR2 SMNVEV (reference sequence). Trimming at V came to 3 bases and at J to 10 bases, leaving 6 bases not matched to a gene. CDR3 loop: CASSFAHRGSPLHF. CDR3 coding DNA: TGTGCCAGCAGTTTCGCACACAGGGGATCACCCCTCCACTTT.

The gene calls are TRBV5-1 and TRBJ1-2; TRBD1 might be the D (5 bases). Germline lookup yields CDR1 SGHRS and CDR2 YFSETQ. The germline V and J ends were trimmed by 4 bases and 1 base, with 17 bases remaining between them. This CDR3 comprises 16 residues. CDR3 bases: TGCGCCAGCAGCGGAGACGGGACCGTGCTTAACTATGGCTACACCTTC. It is translated as CASSGDGTVLNYGYTF.

The chain recombines TRBV19 with TRBJ1-4; no firm D call. The V gene lost 5 bases and the J gene lost 3 bases, with 10 bases spanning the gap. The V gene's germline CDR1 is LNHDA and CDR2 SQIVND (reference sequence). This CDR3 region has 14 residues. Written as DNA, the CDR3 is TGTGCCAGTAGTGACCGGCCGCCTAATGAAAAACTGTTTTTT. This codes for CASSDRPPNEKLFF.

The rearrangement links TRBV19 to TRBJ2-7, with a weak D call TRBD2 (5 bases). This CDR3 is 15 amino acids long. V was clipped by 6 bases and J by 3 bases, with 18 bases between them. The germline V gene encodes CDR1 LNHDA and CDR2 SQIVND (reference sequence). This CDR3 is CASRRHEDLGYEQYF. As DNA, the CDR3 is TGTGCCAGTAGACGGCACGAGGACTTAGGCTACGAGCAGTACTTC.

This clone was seen only a few times. This chain joins TRBV5-4 and TRBJ2-1; D is uncertain. V lost 4 bases, J lost 2 bases, and 13 bases lay in between. CDR3 length equals 15 residues. The germline V gene encodes CDR1 SGHNT and CDR2 YYREEE (reference sequence). CDR3 residues: CASSVGSGTYNEQFF. Here the CDR3 DNA reads TGTGCCAGCAGCGTGGGTTCGGGCACCTACAATGAGCAGTTCTTC.

This sequence joins TRBV7-9 and TRBJ1-2; D remains ambiguous. Germline-derived CDR1 and CDR2 are SEHNR and FQNEAQ (reference sequence). The CDR3 has 13 amino acids. Trimming removed 1 base at V and 6 bases at J, with 9 bases between. The CDR3 DNA reads TGTGCCAGCAGCTTAGAAAAGGGTGATGGCTACACCTTC. Translated, it gives CASSLEKGDGYTF.

In DNA, the CDR3 is TGTGCCAGCAGCTTTTACGGGGGGAGCACCGGGGAGCTGTTTTTT. Protein product: CASSFYGGSTGELFF. V gene TRBV5-8 combines with J gene TRBJ2-2; 7 nucleotides line up with TRBD2. Trimming at V came to 2 bases and at J to 4 bases, leaving 5 bases not matched to a gene. Germline V gives CDR1 SGHTS, CDR2 YDEGEE. The CDR3 consists of 15 residues.

V usage is TRBV18 and J usage is TRBJ2-7, with D uncertain. This CDR3 is built from 13 residues. V lost 3 bases to trimming and J lost 6 bases, with 12 bases between them. From germline, CDR1 is KGHSH and CDR2 LQKENI. CDR3 region: CASSPGKVLEQYF. CDR3 DNA sequence: TGTGCCAGCTCACCTGGAAAAGTTCTCGAGCAGTACTTC.

The chain employs TRBV11-2 and TRBJ2-2; TRBD2 matches 10 bases. The CDR3 is 16 residues long. The junction had 9 bases not matched to a gene; V was cut back by 6 bases and J by 5 bases. The germline V gene has CDR1 SGHAT and CDR2 FQNNGV. The CDR3 loop is CASRKAGGIETGELFF. CDR3 nucleotide sequence: TGTGCCAGCAGGAAAGCGGGGGGGATTGAGACCGGGGAGCTGTTTTTT. Looking up the rest from reference TRBV11-2 and TRBJ2-2 gives the full variable domain: EAGVAQSPRYKIIEKRQSVAFWCNPISGHATLYWYQQILGQGPKLLIQFQNNGVVDDSQLPKDRFSAERLKGVDSTLKIQPAKLEDSAVYLCASRKAGGIETGELFFGEGSRLTVL.

This sequence joins TRBV5-1 and TRBJ1-2; 9 bases are shared with TRBD1. CDR3 length equals 15 residues. CDR1 is SGHRS and CDR2 is YFSETQ in the germline V gene. J gave up 6 bases and V 4 bases, and 10 bases lay outside the gene matches. CDR3 residues: CASSGRTGGADGYTF. Written as DNA, the CDR3 is TGCGCCAGCAGCGGGCGAACAGGGGGCGCGGATGGCTACACCTTC.

This rearrangement joins TRBV2 to TRBJ2-1; 9 nucleotides line up with TRBD2. Germline-derived CDR1 and CDR2 are SNHLY and FYNNEI. The CDR3 consists of 15 residues. J was trimmed by 6 bases and V by 3 bases; bases with no gene match: 6. The CDR3 here is CASSDGREGRNEQFF. CDR3 nucleotides: TGTGCCAGCAGTGATGGGCGGGAGGGCCGCAATGAGCAGTTCTTC.

This rearrangement joins TRBV30 to TRBJ2-5; D is undetermined. Trimming cost V 0 bases and J 2 bases, with 7 bases left between them. The germline CDR1 and CDR2 sequences are GTSNPN and SVGIG (reference sequence). The CDR3 extends over 13 amino acids. The CDR3, as DNA: TGTGCCTGGAGTGTTCTGGGGCAAGAGACCCAGTACTTC. This gives the protein CAWSVLGQETQYF. Drawing the rest from reference TRBV30 and TRBJ2-5, the complete variable domain is SQTIHQWPATLVQPVGSPLSLECTVEGTSNPNLYWYRQAAGRGLQLLFYSVGIGQISSEVPQNLSASRPQDRQFILSSKKLLLSDSGFYLCAWSVLGQETQYFGPGTRLLVL.

The chain is built from TRBV4-2 and TRBJ2-1, with 11 bases that match TRBD1. The CDR3 has 15 residues. Germline values: CDR1 LGHNA, CDR2 YNFKEQ. The trim removed 4 bases at V and 7 bases at J, leaving 6 bases unmatched. CDR3 nucleotide sequence: TGTGCCAGCAGCCCTCAGGACAGGGGGCTGAATGAGCAGTTCTTC. Protein: CASSPQDRGLNEQFF.